This TCR beta chain stems from a study of patients and donors after allogeneic stem cell transplantation. The CDR3 contains 13 residues. Germline lookup yields CDR1 MNHEY and CDR2 SVGAGI. Trimming cost V 6 bases and J 6 bases, with 12 bases left between them. Each CDR3 protein is one row after TCRdb ran MiXCR on the RT-PCR reads. The sample lists 200,000 to 250,000 distinct CDR3 sequences, about 38% seen once, with around a tenth in the top ten. Sequencing input: blood, either unsorted or a sorted T cell fraction (not recorded which). This TCR derives from a human donor who was either an allogeneic HSCT recipient or a stem cell or donor lymphocyte infusion donor (not recorded which). It is not recorded whose cells these are; they may come from a transplant donor. The rearrangement joins TRBV6-5 to TRBJ1-5; no clear D. As DNA, the CDR3 is TGTGCCAGCAGGGGAGGGTACTTTCAGCCCCAGCATTTT. This codes for CASRGGYFQPQHF.